This T cell receptor (beta chain) came from a study of T cells in Graves' hyperthyroidism and ophthalmopathy (dated by TCRdb to about 2019). With respect to the entire study: Peripheral blood was collected at initial diagnosis, before any treatment. According to the paper, TCR Vbeta CDR3 sequencing was carried out on over 130 peripheral blood samples, which came from under 50 ophthalmopathy, fewer than 80 hyperthyroidism and roughly 17 progressor patients. To identify TCR V-J signatures that set the groups apart, the researchers used a discovery cohort of 100 or so patients, made up of roughly 45 with Graves' ophthalmopathy and 57 with stable Graves' hyperthyroidism. The 75 to 100 discovery patients were randomly split 7:3 into training and test sets. Prospective prediction of ophthalmopathy was tested in an independent validation cohort consisting of 18 to 20 hyperthyroidism patients and approximately 16 patients who later progressed to ophthalmopathy. Thyroid tissue and blood T-cell repertoires from several Graves' hyperthyroidism patients were also compared in the study. Following sampling, methimazole starting at 30 mg daily was given to hyperthyroidism patients, and high-dose intravenous methylprednisolone was given to ophthalmopathy patients.

This clonotype was found many times. Its specific antigen is unknown. No base-level quality is on record; no much larger clone is a single base apart. Amplification of TCR beta CDR3 regions was carried out from RNA transcripts. A first-round RT-PCR of the TCR CDR3 used the HTBI primer set with the Qiagen OneStep RT-PCR kit. A second multiplex PCR round built the libraries, followed by size selection and purification. The libraries were sequenced on an Illumina HiSeq2000 using paired-end 100 bp reads. From the authors' description of their analysis: Raw data were processed with SOAPnuke, discarding reads with adapters, uncalled bases, mean Phred below 15, or no exact constant-primer or identifier match. COPE v1.2.5 was used to merge high-quality paired reads, and clonotypes were defined as unique nucleotide sequences. MiTCR v1.1 was used to align clonotypes to the IMGT TRBV, TRBD and TRBJ reference segments. The analysis included only V-J combinations with a frequency above 0.0001, which together covered more than 98% of the repertoires. A TCS score was defined as the ratio of F50 (clonal expansion) to E x V (chaos), with BLOSUM62-based TCRdist applied between CDR3 peptides within each V-J. Welch's t-statistics and random forest reduced roughly 540 V-J features to 10 to 15, which were used in a naive Bayes classifier (R e1071). The raw public reads went through TCRdb reprocessing: fastp at Q25, MiXCR clone calling, in-frame beta chains kept. Rows matching on CDR3 protein sequence are summarized as one entry with the most common DNA and genes. The V and J calls follow TCRdb's processing rather than the paper's. The sample profile shows under 250,000 distinct CDR3 sequences; more than 20% of them were found once. The top ten clones comprise approximately 32% of the sample.

The CDR3 has 13 amino acids, counting the end cysteine and phenylalanine. This entry keeps only the CDR3 DNA: 39 bases, framed from base 1. Trimmed from V: 8 bases; trimmed from J: 6 bases; junction bases lacking a gene match: 9. The CDR1 and CDR2 encoded by the germline V gene are MDHEN and SYDVKM. Moderately to severely active disease, a Clinical Activity Score of at least 3, a NOSPECS grade of at least 4, and a duration under 3 months were present in ophthalmopathy patients. Patients with uncontrolled infections, other autoimmune diseases, pregnancy or lactation were excluded. Clinical symptoms, serum thyroxine and TRAb, thyroid ultrasound, and orbital computed tomography formed the basis for the diagnoses. PBMCs were separated from around 9.1 ml of fresh peripheral blood using Ficoll-Paque density gradient centrifugation. Total RNA was extracted with Trizol reagent, and quality was checked on an Agilent 2100 Bioanalyzer.

Results and caveats for the whole study, not just this receptor: Sample size was not statistically predetermined, and blinding of investigators to group allocation was not performed. Most expanded thyroid clonotypes (frequency above 0.001) were also detected in blood, suggesting blood repertoires may reflect thyroid immune responses. A model built on a 13 V-J signature distinguished ophthalmopathy from stable hyperthyroidism, reaching 85% to 90% sensitivity and around 81% specificity in cross-validation and 80%/75% in testing. In validation, the model predicted progression to ophthalmopathy with just under 71% sensitivity and 72% to 85% specificity, a median of around six months before onset.

The sequenced sample consisted of blood. This TCR was sampled from a woman aged 40 to 50 with Graves' ophthalmopathy. The chain employs TRBV28 and TRBJ2-7, and 8 bases in between align with TRBD1. CDR3 sequence: CASRTGFFGEQYF. The base sequence is TGTGCCAGCCGGACAGGGTTCTTCGGCGAGCAGTACTTC.